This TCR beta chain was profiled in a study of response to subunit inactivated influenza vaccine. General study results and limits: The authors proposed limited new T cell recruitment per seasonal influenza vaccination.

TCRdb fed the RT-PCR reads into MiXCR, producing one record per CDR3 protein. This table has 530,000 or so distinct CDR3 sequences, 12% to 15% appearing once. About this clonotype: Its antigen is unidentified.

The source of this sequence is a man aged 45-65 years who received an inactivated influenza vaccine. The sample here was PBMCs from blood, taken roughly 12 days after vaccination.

CDR3 nucleotides: TGCAGTGCTAGAGACCCAGGGGGTGGCACTGAAGCTTTCTTT. Its protein product is CSARDPGGGTEAFF. The chain recombines TRBV20-1 with TRBJ1-1; TRBD1 matches at 7 bases. The CDR3 totals 14 residues. CDR1 DFQATT and CDR2 SNEGSKA come from the germline V gene (reference sequence). V dropped 0 bases and J dropped 4; count of bases not matched to a gene: 5.